This entry lists 14 T cell receptor beta chains sequenced from one sample in a study of T cell repertoires in cytomegalovirus infection. TCRdb independently ran MiXCR on the reads; one entry per CDR3 protein. In the table there are some 220,000 distinct CDR3 sequences, 9% to 15% of which are singletons. Sequenced sample: PBMCs. All receptors derive from a human donor in good health (CMV status not recorded). Some clones in this sample may be carry-over from other donors' samples.

This clonotype was recorded a few times. The J gene is TRBJ1-1, the V gene TRBV18; D ambiguous. This CDR3 region has 13 residues. V was cut by 0 bases and J by 8 bases, with 10 bases left in between. Per the germline V gene, CDR1 is KGHSH and CDR2 is LQKENI. CDR3 sequence (DNA): TGTGCCAGCTCACCACCGGGCAGCCAAGAAGCTTTCTTT. This encodes CASSPPGSQEAFF.

This clonotype showed up many times. The chain has TRBV11-2 and TRBJ2-3; 15 bases align to TRBD2. V shed 5 bases and J 4 bases; nucleotides not matched to a gene: 4. This CDR3 has 16 residues. CDR1 and CDR2 (germline): SGHAT, FQNNGV. In DNA form, the CDR3 reads TGTGCCAGCAGCCCCGGACTAGCGGGAGGGGCAGATACGCAGTATTTT. Translation: CASSPGLAGGADTQYF.

As concerns this clonotype: This may be a read error, as it is one base from a much larger clone. The chain carries TRBV11-2 and TRBJ2-1; 9 bases are shared with TRBD1. Germline CDR1 and CDR2: SGHAT and FQNNGV. This CDR3 is built from 12 residues. CDR3 bases: TGTGCCAGCAGCTTACTCCGGGACAGGGCGGTCTTC. Encoded protein: CASSLLRDRAVF.

This clonotype was picked up a small number of times. This rearrangement joins TRBV20-1 to TRBJ1-4; 9 bases are shared with TRBD1. Trimming cost V 4 bases and J 8 bases; bases outside gene matches: 14. Germline values: CDR1 DFQATT, CDR2 SNEGSKA (reference sequence). This CDR3 has 16 residues. In nucleotides, the CDR3 is TGCAGTGCTACGCGGACAGGGGACACCCGTGGGGAAAAACTGTTTTTT. Translating it yields CSATRTGDTRGEKLFF.

This clonotype was counted between two and nine times. V and J are TRBV12-5 and TRBJ2-2; weak D call: TRBD1 (6 bases). Looked up from germline, CDR1 is LGHNT and CDR2 is FRNRAP. Trimming left V 5 bases short and J 4 bases short, with 11 bases between. The CDR3 contains 14 residues. CDR3 nucleotide sequence: TGTGCTAGTGGTCTTCCAGGGGTCACCGGGGAGCTGTTTTTT. It yields the protein CASGLPGVTGELFF.

The sample holds a few counts of this clonotype. The gene calls are TRBV12-3 or TRBV12-4 and TRBJ1-5; 7 nucleotides line up with TRBD1. This CDR3 region has 15 residues. Trimming at V came to 5 bases and at J to 9 bases, leaving 13 bases not matched to a gene. CDR3 bases: TGTGCCAGCAGTACCCGGGACAGCCCAGGGGGGCCCCAGCATTTT. Protein sequence: CASSTRDSPGGPQHF.

This clonotype was seen at least ten times. This chain uses TRBV7-2 with TRBJ2-3; maybe TRBD2 (5 bases). Germline values: CDR1 SGHTA, CDR2 FQGNSA. Trimming removed 3 bases at V and 4 bases at J, with 14 bases between. The CDR3 totals 15 residues. CDR3 sequence: CASSFQEKGADTQYF. The CDR3, as DNA: TGTGCCAGCAGCTTCCAGGAAAAGGGAGCAGATACGCAGTATTTT.

In this sample, this clonotype turned up once. The V and J genes are TRBV18 and TRBJ1-5; D is possibly TRBD1 (5 bases). Germline CDR1 and CDR2: KGHSH and LQKENI. Trimming stripped 4 bases from V and 8 bases from J, with 9 bases between. The CDR3 contains 12 residues. CDR3 residues: CASSRPGEPQHF. Written as DNA, the CDR3 is TGTGCCAGCTCACGCCCGGGGGAGCCCCAGCATTTT.

The rearrangement joins TRBV19 to TRBJ2-1; TRBD2 matches 7 bases. Unmatched junction bases numbered 6, after V lost 10 bases and J lost 3 bases. The germline CDR1 and CDR2 sequences are LNHDA and SQIVND (reference sequence). The CDR3 has 13 residues. The CDR3 DNA sequence: TGTGCCACGGAGGCGGGGGTCTACAATGAGCAGTTCTTC. This encodes CATEAGVYNEQFF.

This clonotype has only a few counts. This sequence joins TRBV6-1 and TRBJ1-5; unclear D gene. V was clipped by 7 bases and J by 1 base, with 11 bases between them. The CDR3 length is 14 residues. The germline V gene has CDR1 MNHNS and CDR2 SASEGT. CDR3 DNA: TGTGCCAGCATGATCGACGGAAGCAATCAGCCCCAGCATTTT. It codes for CASMIDGSNQPQHF.

The J gene is TRBJ2-5, the V gene TRBV12-3 or TRBV12-4; D call uncertain. This CDR3 comprises 14 residues. With 5 bases removed from V and 4 bases from J, the gap between germline ends came to 14 bases. DNA of the CDR3: TGTGCCAGCAGTGCCGGGCCTCAAGGAGAGACCCAGTACTTC. Amino acids: CASSAGPQGETQYF.

This clonotype was seen repeatedly, ten times or more. This sequence joins TRBV7-9 and TRBJ2-5, with TRBD1 identical over 8 bases. Per germline, CDR1 SEHNR and CDR2 FQNEAQ (reference sequence). The CDR3 spans 13 residues. Trimming cost V 5 bases and J 7 bases; bases outside gene matches: 6. The CDR3 protein is CASSQGQDGTQYF. The DNA of the CDR3 is TGTGCCAGCAGCCAGGGACAGGACGGGACCCAGTACTTC.

In this sample, this clonotype turned up a few times. The J gene is TRBJ1-2, the V gene TRBV5-1; 7 bases align to TRBD1. With V trimmed by 2 bases and J by 8 bases, 12 bases remained unmatched. Germline CDR1 is SGHRS and CDR2 is YFSETQ. CDR3 size: 15 residues. The CDR3 DNA follows: TGCGCCAGCAGCTTTTTCGACAGGGAGTCCTTCGGCTACACCTTC. It yields the protein CASSFFDRESFGYTF.

This clonotype was seen only a few times. The CDR3 loop reads CSARGPGRDQPQHF. The CDR3 DNA reads as TGCAGTGCTAGGGGCCCAGGGAGAGATCAGCCCCAGCATTTT. The J gene is TRBJ1-5, the V gene TRBV20-1; weak D call: TRBD1 (5 bases). The CDR3 is 14 residues long. Trimming removed 3 bases from V and 5 bases from J, with 14 bases in between. In germline, CDR1 is DFQATT, CDR2 SNEGSKA (reference sequence).